The 20 T cell receptor beta chains listed next were all sequenced from one sample in a study of T cells expressing NK-cell markers. TCRdb re-called the 5' RACE reads, yielding one record per CDR3 amino acid sequence without DNA. The sample includes 150,000 or so distinct CDR3 sequences. Source material: blood T cells: a sorted CD56 or NKG2C T cell subset, CD4+ or CD8+ T cells, or bulk PBMC T cells (not recorded which). Receptors were obtained from a woman between 18 and 75 years old in good health.

The chain is built from TRBV29-1 and TRBJ2-5; the TCRdb call, TRBD2, lacks DNA for checking. In germline, CDR1 is SQVTM, CDR2 ANQGSEA. The CDR3 runs 13 residues. CDR3 amino acids: CSVARDSQETQYF.

The rearrangement joins TRBV12-3 or TRBV12-4 to TRBJ2-5; the TCRdb D gene call, TRBD1, has no DNA to confirm it. The CDR3 is 13 amino acids. CDR3 residues: CASSLDSRETQYF.

This chain uses TRBV29-1 with TRBJ2-5; TCRdb picks TRBD2, but there is no DNA to check that call. The CDR3 length is 13 residues. Germline loops: CDR1 SQVTM, CDR2 ANQGSEA. The CDR3 is CSASEGVQETQYF.

V usage is TRBV7-2 and J usage is TRBJ1-1. Germline-derived CDR1 and CDR2 are SGHTA and FQGNSA. The CDR3 loop spans 14 amino acids. Here the CDR3 reads CASSLLALATEAFF.

This chain links TRBV5-1 with TRBJ1-6; TCRdb gives TRBD1 as the D gene, but with no DNA this cannot be confirmed. The CDR3 consists of 16 residues. Germline CDR1 SGHRS, CDR2 YFSETQ. Here the CDR3 reads CASSLDTGGAESPLHF. Variable domain in full (rest from reference TRBV5-1 and TRBJ1-6): KAGVTQTPRYLIKTRGQQVTLSCSPISGHRSVSWYQQTPGQGLQFLFEYFSETQRNKGNFPGRFSGRQFSNSRSEMNVSTLELGDSALYLCASSLDTGGAESPLHFGNGTRLTVT.

The chain carries TRBV29-1 and TRBJ1-2; there is no DNA to check the TCRdb D call of TRBD1. The CDR3 runs 13 residues. Germline loops: CDR1 SQVTM, CDR2 ANQGSEA. This CDR3 is CSVEPGRGYGYTF. Full variable domain (remainder filled in from reference TRBV29-1 and TRBJ1-2): SAVISQKPSRDICQRGTSLTIQCQVDSQVTMMFWYRQQPGQSLTLIATANQGSEATYESGFVIDKFPISRPNLTFSTLTVSNMSPEDSSIYLCSVEPGRGYGYTFGSGTRLTVV.

The chain carries TRBV20-1 and TRBJ1-2; the D call from TCRdb, TRBD1, cannot be confirmed without DNA. The CDR3 is 12 residues long. The germline gives CDR1 DFQATT, CDR2 SNEGSKA (reference sequence). Here the CDR3 reads CSGQDQGYGYTF.

The gene calls are TRBV20-1 and TRBJ2-1; as DNA is missing, the TRBD2 call by TCRdb cannot be tested. This CDR3 has 15 residues. Looked up from germline, CDR1 is DFQATT and CDR2 is SNEGSKA (reference sequence). CDR3 protein: CSAWPGLDTYNEQFF.

J is TRBJ1-1 and V is TRBV4-1; the D gene TCRdb calls, TRBD1, cannot be checked with no DNA. From germline, CDR1 is MGHRA and CDR2 YSYEKL. The CDR3 spans 14 residues. The CDR3 loop is CASSPQGRNTEAFF.

This chain joins TRBV20-1 and TRBJ2-7. This CDR3 has 13 amino acids. Germline-derived CDR1 and CDR2 are DFQATT and SNEGSKA (reference sequence). The CDR3: CSAREFPAYEQYF.

The rearrangement links TRBV12-3 or TRBV12-4 to TRBJ2-1; as DNA is missing, the TRBD1 call by TCRdb cannot be tested. The CDR3 sequence is 15 residues long. The CDR3: CASSLAGAINSEQFF.

This sequence joins TRBV5-1 and TRBJ1-1; TCRdb indicates TRBD1, and absent DNA this call remains unverified. CDR3 length: 15 residues. The germline CDR1 and CDR2 sequences are SGHRS and YFSETQ. This CDR3 is CASSLGRQGKGEAFF. Variable domain in full (rest from reference TRBV5-1 and TRBJ1-1): KAGVTQTPRYLIKTRGQQVTLSCSPISGHRSVSWYQQTPGQGLQFLFEYFSETQRNKGNFPGRFSGRQFSNSRSEMNVSTLELGDSALYLCASSLGRQGKGEAFFGQGTRLTVV.

The genes are TRBV27 and TRBJ2-5; without DNA, the TCRdb call of TRBD2 cannot be checked. This CDR3 has 16 residues. The germline gives CDR1 MNHEY, CDR2 SMNVEV (reference sequence). CDR3 amino acids: CASSLKQVAGDETQYF.

J is TRBJ2-7 and V is TRBV20-1; TCRdb gives TRBD1 as the D gene, but with no DNA this cannot be confirmed. Germline V lookup: CDR1 DFQATT, CDR2 SNEGSKA (reference sequence). The CDR3 covers 16 residues. The CDR3 loop is CSARENPGQTSYEQYF.

This chain links TRBV6-1 with TRBJ1-5; as DNA is missing, the TRBD1 call by TCRdb cannot be tested. This CDR3 has 14 amino acids. CDR1 is MNHNS and CDR2 is SASEGT in the germline V gene. The CDR3 reads CASSLGARRQPQHF.

The chain is built from TRBV10-3 and TRBJ2-7; TCRdb's assignment of TRBD2 cannot be checked, as there is no DNA. CDR1 and CDR2 from the germline V gene are ENHRY and SYGVKD. CDR3 length: 14 amino acids. CDR3: CAARRLADSYEQYF.

V gene TRBV20-1 combines with J gene TRBJ1-1; the TCRdb D gene call, TRBD1, has no DNA to confirm it. The CDR3 loop spans 13 amino acids. The germline gives CDR1 DFQATT, CDR2 SNEGSKA (reference sequence). The chain's CDR3 is CSAKIPGDVRAFF.

The chain is built from TRBV20-1 and TRBJ2-1; the TCRdb call, TRBD2, lacks DNA for checking. Germline V gene sequence: CDR1 DFQATT, CDR2 SNEGSKA (reference sequence). The CDR3 extends over 15 amino acids. CDR3 protein: CSARVPGVTYNEQFF.

V gene TRBV27 combines with J gene TRBJ1-1. CDR3 length equals 14 residues. Germline V gives CDR1 MNHEY, CDR2 SMNVEV (reference sequence). The CDR3 here is CASRTEVLNTEAFF.

The chain carries TRBV20-1 and TRBJ2-5; TCRdb's D gene call, TRBD1, goes unchecked for lack of DNA. Germline assignment: CDR1 DFQATT and CDR2 SNEGSKA (reference sequence). There are 16 residues in the CDR3. The CDR3 loop reads CSATRGTGGGLETQYF.